These T cell receptor beta chains were read from a single sample in a study of cytomegalovirus exposure and HLA in healthy donors. Only in-frame clones appear in the TCRdb table, and some are missing; sequencing was by immunoSEQ multiplex PCR. The data show around 150,000 clones, less than 90% seen once. The specimen sequenced was PBMCs. The receptors come from a woman in her 30s in good health and CMV-seronegative. The CDR3 runs from the conserved cysteine through the conserved F or W. The D gene is left open where the match is weak. Rows give clone size only sometimes, using once, few, many, or a class for an expanded clone.

>NA|TRBV27|TRBJ1-1|NA
CASSRFASRGDNTEAFF
TGTGCCAGCAGTCGTTTCGCGTCGAGGGGGGATAACACTGAAGCTTTCTTT
>NA|TRBV11-2|TRBJ2-7|NA
CASSLGSGGHEQYF
TGTGCCAGCAGCTTAGGGTCCGGGGGCCACGAGCAGTACTTC
>NA|TRBV7-9|TRBJ2-3|TRBD2
CASSSDLGTSGTTDTQYF
TGTGCCAGCAGCTCCGACCTCGGGACTAGCGGGACCACAGATACGCAGTATTTT
>few|TRBV10-1|TRBJ1-2|NA
CASLRRGGLLPSRNYGYTF
TGCGCCAGCTTGCGACGAGGAGGTCTGCTTCCATCCCGTAACTATGGCTACACCTTC
>NA|TRBV15|TRBJ2-7|NA
CATSRGTNGEYEQYF
TGTGCCACCAGCAGAGGGACAAACGGGGAGTACGAGCAGTACTTC
>NA|TRBV2|TRBJ2-1|NA
CASSEPIWETDNEQFF
TGTGCCAGCAGTGAACCCATATGGGAGACAGACAATGAGCAGTTCTTC
>NA|TRBV9|TRBJ2-5|NA
CASSAGTDHVETQYF
TGTGCCAGCAGCGCCGGGACGGACCACGTGGAGACCCAGTACTTC
>NA|TRBV7-9|TRBJ2-5|NA
CASSIEGPQETQYF
TGTGCCAGCAGCATTGAGGGACCTCAAGAGACCCAGTACTTC
>NA|TRBV28|TRBJ1-2|NA
CASRISSDGGGYTF
TGTGCCAGCAGGATAAGTTCAGATGGGGGTGGCTACACCTTC
>NA|TRBV11-2|TRBJ2-7|NA
CASSVDTVEYF
TGTGCCAGCAGCGTGGACACGGTGGAGTACTTC
>once|TRBV4-1|TRBJ1-6|NA
CASSQESISSPLHF
TGCGCCAGCAGCCAAGAATCCATTAGTTCACCCCTCCACTTT
>NA|TRBV18|TRBJ2-7|NA
CASSPPSRGSVEQYF
TGTGCCAGCTCACCACCGTCCAGGGGCTCGGTCGAGCAGTACTTC
>NA|TRBV6-5|TRBJ1-2|NA
CASSYRDTNYGYTF
TGTGCCAGCAGTTACCGGGACACCAACTATGGCTACACCTTC
>NA|TRBV5-1|TRBJ2-1|TRBD1
CASSTPGQGAINEQFF
TGCGCCAGCAGCACTCCGGGACAGGGGGCAATCAATGAGCAGTTCTTC
>once|TRBV7-9|TRBJ2-7|NA
CASSLAGGKEQYF
TGTGCCAGCAGCTTAGCGGGGGGAAAGGAGCAGTACTTC
>NA|TRBV7-8|TRBJ2-7|TRBD2
CASSQGLAGPSYEQYF
TGTGCCAGCAGCCAAGGACTAGCGGGGCCCTCCTACGAGCAGTACTTC
>NA|TRBV5-6|TRBJ2-2|TRBD1
CASSRDREVFSGELFF
TGTGCCAGCAGCCGCGACAGGGAAGTATTTTCGGGGGAGCTGTTTTTT
>once|TRBV5-1|TRBJ2-7|TRBD1
CASSFVGQSDEQYF
TGCGCCAGCAGCTTTGTGGGACAGAGTGACGAGCAGTACTTC
>NA|TRBV5-1|TRBJ2-2|NA
CASSLRPGELFF
TGCGCCAGCAGCTTGCGACCCGGGGAGCTGTTTTTT
>NA|TRBV18|TRBJ1-6|TRBD1
CASSPGTGTSSYNSPLHF
TGTGCCAGCTCACCAGGGACAGGGACGAGCTCCTATAATTCACCCCTCCACTTT